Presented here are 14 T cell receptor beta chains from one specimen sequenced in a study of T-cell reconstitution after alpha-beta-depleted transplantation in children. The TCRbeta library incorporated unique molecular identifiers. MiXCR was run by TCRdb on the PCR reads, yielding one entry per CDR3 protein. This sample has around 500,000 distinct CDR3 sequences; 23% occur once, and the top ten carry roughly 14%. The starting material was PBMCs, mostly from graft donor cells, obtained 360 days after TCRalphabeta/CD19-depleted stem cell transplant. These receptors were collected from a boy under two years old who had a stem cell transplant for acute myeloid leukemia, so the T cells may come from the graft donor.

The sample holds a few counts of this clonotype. The CDR3 DNA is TGCAGTGCTCAACTAGCGGGGGATCGCAATGAGCAGTTCTTC. It codes for CSAQLAGDRNEQFF. This sequence joins TRBV20-1 and TRBJ2-1; 11 bases are a match to TRBD2. Germline V gene data show CDR1 as DFQATT and CDR2 as SNEGSKA (reference sequence). Trimming took 5 bases from V and 6 from J; bases not matched to a gene: 6. The CDR3 length is 14 residues.

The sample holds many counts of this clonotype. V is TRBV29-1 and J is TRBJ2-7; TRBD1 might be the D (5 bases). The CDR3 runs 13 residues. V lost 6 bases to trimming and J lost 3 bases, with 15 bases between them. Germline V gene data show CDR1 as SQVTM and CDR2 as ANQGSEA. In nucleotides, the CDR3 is TGCAGCGTGGAAATTGACAGCCACTACGAGCAGTACTTC. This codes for CSVEIDSHYEQYF.

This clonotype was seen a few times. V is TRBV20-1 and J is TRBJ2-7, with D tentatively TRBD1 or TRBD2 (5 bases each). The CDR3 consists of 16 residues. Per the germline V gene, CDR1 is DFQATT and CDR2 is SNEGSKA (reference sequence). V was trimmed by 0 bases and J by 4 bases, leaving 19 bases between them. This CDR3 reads CSARDQGDFGAYEQYF. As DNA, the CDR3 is TGCAGTGCTAGAGATCAGGGAGATTTCGGTGCGTACGAGCAGTACTTC.

The CDR3 reads CASAPTGGPQPQHF. CDR3 nucleotides: TGTGCCAGCGCCCCAACTGGGGGCCCTCAGCCCCAGCATTTT. This chain links TRBV6-5 with TRBJ1-5; D might be TRBD1 (6 bases). Germline V gives CDR1 MNHEY, CDR2 SVGAGI. This CDR3 has 14 residues. Trimming shortened V by 8 bases and J by 6 bases, and 17 bases separated the two germline ends.

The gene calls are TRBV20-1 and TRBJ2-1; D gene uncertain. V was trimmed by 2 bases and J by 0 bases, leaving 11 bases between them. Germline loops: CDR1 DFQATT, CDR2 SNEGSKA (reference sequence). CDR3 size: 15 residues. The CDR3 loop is CSARPTGRSYNEQFF. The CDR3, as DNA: TGCAGTGCTAGACCAACTGGACGCTCCTACAATGAGCAGTTCTTC.

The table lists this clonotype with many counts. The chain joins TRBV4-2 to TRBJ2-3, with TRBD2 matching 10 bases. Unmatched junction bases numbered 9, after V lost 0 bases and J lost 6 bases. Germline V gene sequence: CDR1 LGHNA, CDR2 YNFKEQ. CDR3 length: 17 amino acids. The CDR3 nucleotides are TGTGCCAGCAGCCAAGATCTGGCTAGCGGGGGTGATGATACGCAGTATTTT. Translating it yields CASSQDLASGGDDTQYF.

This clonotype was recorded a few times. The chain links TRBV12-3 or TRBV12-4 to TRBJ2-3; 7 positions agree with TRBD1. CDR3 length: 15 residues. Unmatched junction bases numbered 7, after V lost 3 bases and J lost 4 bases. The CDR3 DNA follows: TGTGCCAGCAGTTTGACAGGGCTTGGTTCAGATACGCAGTATTTT. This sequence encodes CASSLTGLGSDTQYF.

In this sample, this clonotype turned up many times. In DNA form, the CDR3 reads TGTGCCACCAGCGCCGGTCTTGGAGAGACCCAGTACTTC. It specifies CATSAGLGETQYF. This rearrangement joins TRBV15 to TRBJ2-5; D gene unclear. The V end was cut by 5 bases, the J end by 4 bases, with 11 bases between. This CDR3 comprises 13 residues. CDR1 LNHNV and CDR2 YYDKDF come from the germline V gene (reference sequence).

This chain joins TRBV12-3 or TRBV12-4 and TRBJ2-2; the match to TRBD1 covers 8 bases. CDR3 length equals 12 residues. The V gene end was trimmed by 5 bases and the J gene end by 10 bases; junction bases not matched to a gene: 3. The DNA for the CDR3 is TGTGCCAGCAGTGGCAGGGGGCCGGAGCTGTTTTTT. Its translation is CASSGRGPELFF.

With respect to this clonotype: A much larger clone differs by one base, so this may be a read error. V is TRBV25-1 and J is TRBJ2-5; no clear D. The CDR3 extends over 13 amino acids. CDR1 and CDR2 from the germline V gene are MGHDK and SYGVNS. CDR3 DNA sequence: TGTTCCAGCAGTGAACTTGGACAAGAGACCCAGTACTTC. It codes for CSSSELGQETQYF.

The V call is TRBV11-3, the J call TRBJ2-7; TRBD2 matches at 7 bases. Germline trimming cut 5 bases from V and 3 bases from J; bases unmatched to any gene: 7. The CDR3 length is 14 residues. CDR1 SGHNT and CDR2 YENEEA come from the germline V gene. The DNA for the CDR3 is TGTGCCAGCAGCGGGACTACATTCGTCTACGAGCAGTACTTC. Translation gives CASSGTTFVYEQYF.

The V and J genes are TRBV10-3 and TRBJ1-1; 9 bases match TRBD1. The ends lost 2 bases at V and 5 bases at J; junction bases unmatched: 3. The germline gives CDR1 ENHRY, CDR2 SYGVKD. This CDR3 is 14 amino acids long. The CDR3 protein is CAISEGTGQTEAFF. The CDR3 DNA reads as TGTGCCATCAGTGAGGGGACAGGGCAGACTGAAGCTTTCTTT.

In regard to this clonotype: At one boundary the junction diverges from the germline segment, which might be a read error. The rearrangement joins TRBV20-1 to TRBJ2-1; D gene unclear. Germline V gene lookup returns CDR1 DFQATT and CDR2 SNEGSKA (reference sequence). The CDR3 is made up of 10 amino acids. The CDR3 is CSARAGPMTF. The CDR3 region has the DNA TGCAGTGCTAGAGCTGGACCGATGACCTTC.

CDR3 nucleotide sequence: TGTGCCACCAGTGATTCTGGGACAGTCACAGATACGCAGTATTTT. It translates to CATSDSGTVTDTQYF. This chain connects TRBV24-1 to TRBJ2-3; 7 bases align to TRBD1. Trimming removed 2 bases from V and 2 bases from J; junction bases left unmatched: 3. Germline CDR1 is KGHDR and CDR2 is SFDVKD. The CDR3 spans 15 residues.